These 20 T cell receptor beta chains share one sample of origin, sequenced in a study of neoadjuvant anti-PD-1 for oral cavity cancer. The repertoire was sequenced with immunoSEQ multiplex PCR; TCRdb's copy has only in-frame clones and lacks some. The sample holds about 16,000 clones, roughly 60% seen once. Sample: PBMCs, taken before nivolumab (anti-PD-1) treatment. Receptors were obtained from a person aged 35-80 years with oral cavity squamous cell carcinoma.

V is TRBV6-5 and J is TRBJ1-4, with TRBD1 identical over 10 bases. Trimming took 4 bases from V and 8 from J; bases not matched to a gene: 7. The CDR3 consists of 15 residues. CDR1 is MNHEY, CDR2 SVGAGI, per germline. The CDR3 region is CASSWTGGKPEKLFF. For the CDR3, the DNA is TGTGCCAGCAGTTGGACAGGGGGTAAACCCGAAAAACTGTTTTTT.

This clone was counted a few times. The chain has TRBV28 and TRBJ1-2; the D gene is possibly TRBD1 (5 bases). The V gene lost 6 bases and the J gene lost 4 bases, with 12 bases spanning the gap. Germline V gene lookup returns CDR1 MDHEN and CDR2 SYDVKM. CDR3 length equals 13 residues. The chain's CDR3 is CASSFRQIYGYTF. The CDR3 DNA reads as TGTGCCAGCAGCTTCAGACAGATCTATGGCTACACCTTC.

DNA for the CDR3: TGTGCCAGCAGTACCGGGACAGGGGATGGCTACACCTTC. Protein product: CASSTGTGDGYTF. The J gene is TRBJ1-2, the V gene TRBV7-2; 10 bases are a match to TRBD1. V trimming: 6 bases; J trimming: 6 bases; junction bases outside the gene matches: 4. This CDR3 is 13 amino acids long. From germline, CDR1 is SGHTA and CDR2 FQGNSA.

This chain uses TRBV27 with TRBJ2-1; D unresolved. The CDR3 loop spans 12 amino acids. Germline V gene data show CDR1 as MNHEY and CDR2 as SMNVEV (reference sequence). Trimming took off 6 bases at V and 6 bases at J, with 9 bases between the two ends. This CDR3 reads CASSSTVNEQFF. The CDR3 bases are TGTGCCAGCAGCTCCACGGTCAATGAGCAGTTCTTC.

The chain joins TRBV5-1 to TRBJ2-3; no clear D. The CDR3 extends over 15 amino acids. The germline gives CDR1 SGHRS, CDR2 YFSETQ. V was clipped by 1 base and J by 3 bases, with 12 bases between them. CDR3 sequence: CASSLRTAGTDTQYF. The CDR3 DNA sequence: TGCGCCAGCAGCTTGCGGACCGCCGGGACAGATACGCAGTATTTT.

This clone was observed once. The chain couples TRBV6-1 to TRBJ1-1; no clear D gene. Germline V CDR1 and CDR2: MNHNS, SASEGT. This CDR3 is built from 13 residues. Between the trimmed V and J ends, which lost 6 bases and 1 base, there was a span of 9 bases. The CDR3 nucleotides read TGTGCCAGCAGACACGTTTCGAACACTGAAGCTTTCTTT. Encoded protein: CASRHVSNTEAFF.

This clone was seen more than once but under ten times. The chain is built from TRBV28 and TRBJ2-1, with D possibly matching TRBD1 (6 bases). CDR1 MDHEN and CDR2 SYDVKM come from the germline V gene. V was shortened by 3 bases and J by 3 bases, with 18 bases between the two germline ends. The CDR3 loop spans 17 amino acids. The CDR3 spells CASSFVGLGQNYNEQFF. The CDR3 DNA follows: TGTGCCAGCAGTTTTGTTGGGTTAGGACAGAACTACAATGAGCAGTTCTTC.

The rearrangement links TRBV4-1 to TRBJ2-3, with TRBD2 identical over 8 bases. V lost 4 bases to trimming and J lost 2 bases; unmatched junction nucleotides: 2. The CDR3 extends over 14 amino acids. CDR1 is MGHRA, CDR2 YSYEKL, per germline. The CDR3 DNA follows: TGCGCCAGCAGCCTCGGACTAGCCACAGATACGCAGTATTTT. As protein: CASSLGLATDTQYF.

The gene calls are TRBV7-2 and TRBJ1-2; D remains unclear. The germline V gene has CDR1 SGHTA and CDR2 FQGNSA. V lost 1 base and J 4 bases, leaving 10 bases between the germline ends. This CDR3 has 14 amino acids. The DNA of the CDR3 is TGTGCCAGCAGCTTAGGGTTACAGATCTATGGCTACACCTTC. Amino acid sequence: CASSLGLQIYGYTF. Together with reference TRBV7-2 and TRBJ1-2, the CDR3 gives the full variable domain: GAGVSQSPSNKVTEKGKDVELRCDPISGHTALYWYRQSLGQGLEFLIYFQGNSAPDKSGLPSDRFSAERTGGSVSTLTIQRTQQEDSAVYLCASSLGLQIYGYTFGSGTRLTVV.

This clone was seen only a few times. The V and J genes are TRBV29-1 and TRBJ1-3; TRBD1 matches at 10 bases. V lost 4 bases, J lost 1 base, and 1 base stayed unmatched. Germline V lookup: CDR1 SQVTM, CDR2 ANQGSEA. The CDR3 spans 14 residues. Here the CDR3 DNA reads TGCAGCGTTGGGGGACAGGGGTCTGGAAACACCATATATTTT. This translates into CSVGGQGSGNTIYF.

This clone has a single count. The rearrangement joins TRBV2 to TRBJ2-1; the D is unclear. V shed 8 bases and J shed 6 bases, with 17 bases lying between them. Looked up from germline, CDR1 is SNHLY and CDR2 is FYNNEI. CDR3 size: 14 residues. The CDR3 nucleotides are TGTGCCAGCGCTACCGGACCCGGGCTCAATGAGCAGTTCTTC. Amino acid sequence: CASATGPGLNEQFF. The whole variable domain, filled in from reference TRBV2 and TRBJ2-1, reads EPEVTQTPSHQVTQMGQEVILRCVPISNHLYFYWYRQILGQKVEFLVSFYNNEISEKSEIFDDQFSVERPDGSNFTLKIRSTKLEDSAMYFCASATGPGLNEQFFGPGTRLTVL.

The rearrangement links TRBV10-3 to TRBJ2-5; no definite D call. Trimming stripped 3 bases from V and 2 bases from J, with 7 bases between. Germline V gene sequence: CDR1 ENHRY, CDR2 SYGVKD. The CDR3 runs to 13 residues. The CDR3 DNA follows: TGTGCCATCAGTGAACAGCAACAAGAGACCCAGTACTTC. Protein sequence: CAISEQQQETQYF.

The chain employs TRBV6-8 and TRBJ2-1; 9 bases are a match to TRBD2. V dropped 4 bases and J dropped 5; count of bases not matched to a gene: 6. CDR1 is MNHGY and CDR2 is SAAAGT in the germline V gene. The CDR3 spans 15 residues. Here the CDR3 DNA reads TGTGCCAGCAGTTCACCGACTAGCGGTCACAATGAGCAGTTCTTC. This translates into CASSSPTSGHNEQFF.

This clone is medium-sized (0.01 to 0.1%) within its sample. The chain recombines TRBV28 with TRBJ2-5, with TRBD2 matching 10 bases. CDR1 is MDHEN, CDR2 SYDVKM, per germline. V shed 7 bases, J shed 7 bases, and the junction held 15 bases outside the gene matches. This CDR3 is built from 16 residues. CDR3 bases: TGTGCCAGCACCCTGGGGGCGGCTAGCGGGAGTAGGACCCAGTACTTC. Amino acid sequence: CASTLGAASGSRTQYF.

The chain carries TRBV5-8 and TRBJ2-3; unclear D gene. Trimming took off 0 bases at V and 2 bases at J, with 7 bases between the two ends. The length of the CDR3 is 14 residues. Germline CDR1 reads SGHTS; CDR2 reads YDEGEE. In DNA, the CDR3 is TGTGCCAGCAGCTTGGCGGCAGACACAGATACGCAGTATTTT. Protein: CASSLAADTDTQYF.

In this sample, this clone turned up a few times. The CDR3 reads CASSKLTGGRAWDTEAFF. In nucleotides, the CDR3 is TGTGCCAGCAGCAAACTGACAGGGGGGAGGGCCTGGGACACTGAAGCTTTCTTT. The rearrangement uses TRBV5-4 and TRBJ1-1, with TRBD1 matching 9 bases. The germline gives CDR1 SGHNT, CDR2 YYREEE (reference sequence). V gave up 4 bases and J gave up 3 bases; unmatched junction bases: 16. The CDR3 has 18 amino acids.

The chain recombines TRBV6-1 with TRBJ2-1, with 12 bases that match TRBD2. Germline V gene data show CDR1 as MNHNS and CDR2 as SASEGT. The junction had 9 bases not matched to a gene; V was cut back by 3 bases and J by 0 bases. The CDR3 has 19 amino acids. CDR3 loop: CASSEGTSGRPGSYNEQFF. The CDR3, as DNA: TGTGCCAGCAGTGAGGGTACTAGCGGGAGGCCGGGCTCCTACAATGAGCAGTTCTTC.

Details on this clone: The germline gene is not matched at one end of the junction; a read error may be the cause. V and J are TRBV19 and TRBJ2-7, with D perhaps matching TRBD1 (6 bases). The CDR3 contains 14 residues. Germline V lookup: CDR1 LNHDA, CDR2 SQIVND (reference sequence). CDR3 sequence reads: CASSLDRWAFEQYF. CDR3 in DNA: TGTGCCAGTAGTCTAGACAGGTGGGCGTTTGAGCAGTACTTC.

The V call is TRBV5-1, the J call TRBJ2-3, with D uncertain. Germline CDR1 SGHRS, CDR2 YFSETQ. V shed 0 bases and J shed 2 bases, with 4 bases lying between them. This CDR3 is built from 13 residues. CDR3 sequence reads: CASSLVSTDTQYF. DNA of the CDR3: TGCGCCAGCAGCTTGGTCTCCACAGATACGCAGTATTTT.

This clone was detected only a few times. The rearrangement links TRBV10-2 to TRBJ1-2, with 8 bases identical to TRBD1. The CDR3 is 12 residues long. J lost 8 bases, V lost 7 bases, and 6 bases had no gene match. Looked up from germline, CDR1 is WSHSY and CDR2 is SAAADI. Here the CDR3 DNA reads TGCGCCAGCAAGGGACAGGTCGACGGCTACACCTTC. Translated, it gives CASKGQVDGYTF.